This T cell receptor beta chain originates from a study of PD-L1 blockade in urothelial cancer (dated by TCRdb to about 2017). General notes on the study: Therapy was started in 2014 for all patients, and atezolizumab 1,200 mg was administered intravenously every 3 weeks. About 90% of the roughly 29 patients were males with bladder-origin urothelial cancer, and 18 of 29 reported a prior smoking history. Patients had an ECOG performance status of 0 or 1 and had received between 0 and 3 prior chemotherapy regimens. Blood samples were analyzed at 3 weeks after treatment start (second dose) and at 6 weeks after treatment start. Blood samples gave a median of approximately 150,000 T cells and under 85,000 unique TCRs, with a median clonality of approximately 0.08. The study was an exploratory multi-omic analysis of somatic, immune and clinical correlates of response to PD-L1 blockade with atezolizumab in urothelial cancer. Pretreatment tumor samples, along with matched peripheral blood collected serially before and after atezolizumab treatment, underwent TCR sequencing. Durable clinical benefit was defined as progression-free survival longer than 6 months, and TCR features were also tested against progression-free and overall survival. In the same patients, pretreatment tumors underwent whole exome sequencing and RNA sequencing in addition to TCR sequencing. Durable clinical benefit was achieved by nine patients but not by the remaining 20. Some 30 patients had pretreatment blood TCR-seq, approximately 24 had at least one posttreatment blood collection, and approximately 24 had tumor TCR-seq. What the study reported, not specific to this receptor: Patients with durable benefit showed greater expansion of tumor-associated TCR clones in peripheral blood 3 weeks after starting treatment (n of about 20, p = 0.022). A pretreatment peripheral blood TCR clonality below the median was linked to improved progression-free and overall survival. Because of the small sample size (n ≈ 27) and the many exploratory analyses performed, the results are intended to be regarded as hypothesis-generating.

Of note for this clone: The antigen this receptor binds is unknown. No per-base quality is available; no much larger clone lies one base away.

Synthetic TCR analog templates were spiked into each PCR so that absolute template abundance could be estimated from read counts. The immunoSEQ assay was used to amplify TCRbeta CDR3 regions from genomic DNA with bias-controlled V and J gene primers. Rearranged TCRbeta segments were sequenced at approximately 20X coverage. The published analysis was carried out like this. Clustering was used to correct sequencing errors, and CDR3s were annotated against IMGT so that V, D and J genes could be assigned. Out-of-frame and stop-codon sequences were excluded, and only productive TCRbeta rearrangements were used in downstream analyses. Clonality was calculated as one minus the Shannon entropy normalized by the log of the number of unique productive sequences. Fisher's exact test with Benjamini-Hochberg correction, at a threshold of adjusted p below 0.01, was used to find clones that differed between time points or between blood and tumor. TCRdb took this table from immuneACCESS and kept in-frame rearrangements with V and J called. Such tables lack part of the clones; where checked against another copy, unresolved V genes explain under half of the gap, and the rest is unexplained. That table furnishes V, J and clone size, whereas the DNA furnished D and trimming. A total of 80,000 to 90,000 clones appear in this sample, more than 75% of them only once. The top ten clones comprise around 14% of the sample.

The CDR3 covers 18 residues, taking in both the cysteine and the phenylalanine. The DNA shown is the 54-base CDR3, in frame from base 1. V is cut by 1 base and J by 0 bases, and the space between the germline ends is 13 bases. From a lookup of the germline V gene (reference sequence), CDR1 and CDR2 are SEHNR and FQNEAQ. The sample's time point, from its label and the paper: pretreatment peripheral blood. The cohort included about 30 patients with locally advanced or metastatic urothelial carcinoma who were treated at Memorial Sloan Kettering on a trial protocol. Peripheral blood mononuclear cells were collected pretreatment and during treatment, with between 1 and 8 total time points obtained per patient. The Qiagen DNeasy Blood extraction kit was used to purify genomic DNA from total PBMCs and tumor samples. PBMCs were collected pretreatment and during treatment, and were isolated and stored as previously described.

The TCR originated in a man in his fifties or sixties with urothelial cancer. Recombination joined TRBV7-9 with TRBJ2-6, and perhaps TRBD2 as D gene, on 6 matching bases. The sample in question was PBMCs, obtained around atezolizumab (anti-PD-L1) treatment. The DNA reads TGTGCCAGCAGCTTAGGGACTAACTATGGCTCTGGGGCCAACGTCCTGACTTTC. It encodes CASSLGTNYGSGANVLTF.